What follows are 24 T cell receptor beta chains derived from one specimen sequenced in a study of cytomegalovirus exposure and HLA in healthy donors. A multiplex PCR was run with 60 Vbeta primers and 13 Jbeta primers. Repertoires were generated with immunoSEQ multiplex PCR, while TCRdb's copy carries only in-frame clones and drops some. The sample has about 160,000 clones; roughly 76% are singletons. The source material was PBMCs. These receptor sequences come from a woman between 50 and 59 years old in good health and CMV-seronegative.

The J gene is TRBJ2-7, the V gene TRBV7-2; 7 nucleotides line up with TRBD2. Germline CDR1 SGHTA, CDR2 FQGNSA. V was pared by 5 bases and J by 5 bases, with 9 bases of the junction left unmatched. CDR3 length: 14 residues. This CDR3 is CASSPQGGDHEQYF. The CDR3 region has the DNA TGTGCCAGCAGCCCCCAGGGAGGGGACCACGAGCAGTACTTC.

J is TRBJ2-3 and V is TRBV2, with D perhaps matching TRBD1 (6 bases). CDR1 and CDR2 from the germline V gene are SNHLY and FYNNEI. Trimming pared 6 bases from V and 6 bases from J, leaving 16 bases between. The CDR3 consists of 14 residues. The CDR3 loop reads CASREDPGVDTQYF. The CDR3 DNA sequence: TGTGCCAGCAGAGAGGACCCAGGGGTGGATACGCAGTATTTT.

The rearrangement joins TRBV28 to TRBJ1-5; a weak D match, TRBD1 (6 bases). The V end lost 5 bases, the J end lost 11 bases, and 16 bases lay between the germline ends. The CDR3 consists of 13 residues. Germline V lookup: CDR1 MDHEN, CDR2 SYDVKM. In nucleotides, the CDR3 is TGTGCCAGCAGTCCCAGGGGCATGGAGTCCCAGCATTTT. Protein sequence: CASSPRGMESQHF.

J is TRBJ2-1 and V is TRBV4-1, with a possible D match to TRBD2 (6 bases). The CDR3 length is 15 residues. The V gene's germline CDR1 is MGHRA and CDR2 YSYEKL. The V and J ends lost 1 base and 14 bases respectively, with 21 bases between them. CDR3 region: CASSQGSLGSKREFF. The CDR3 DNA sequence: TGCGCCAGCAGCCAAGGGAGCTTGGGCTCCAAGCGGGAGTTCTTC.

DNA for the CDR3: TGTGCCAGCGGAATTACAAACAGGGTGGGGGATGAAAAACTGTTTTTT. This sequence encodes CASGITNRVGDEKLFF. V and J are TRBV25-1 and TRBJ1-4; D is perhaps TRBD1 (6 bases). Germline V CDR1 and CDR2: MGHDK, SYGVNS. The CDR3 has 16 residues. V was shortened by 8 bases and J by 6 bases, with 22 bases between the two germline ends.

V gene TRBV18 combines with J gene TRBJ1-1; D is perhaps TRBD1 (5 bases). The germline V and J ends were trimmed by 8 bases and 4 bases, with 11 bases remaining between them. CDR3 length equals 12 residues. The germline V gene has CDR1 KGHSH and CDR2 LQKENI. CDR3 sequence: CASPRVPTEAFF. The CDR3 DNA reads TGTGCCAGCCCCAGGGTCCCCACTGAAGCTTTCTTT.

The chain combines TRBV5-8 with TRBJ1-4; D is ambiguous. Trimming removed 4 bases from V and 7 bases from J, with 14 bases in between. The germline V gene encodes CDR1 SGHTS and CDR2 YDEGEE. This CDR3 is 14 amino acids long. This chain's CDR3 is CASSQSQFPEKLFF. The CDR3 DNA follows: TGTGCCAGCAGCCAGTCCCAGTTCCCTGAAAAACTGTTTTTT.

A few counts support this clone. This chain links TRBV7-9 with TRBJ2-3, with 10 bases identical to TRBD2. V was clipped by 5 bases and J by 6 bases; unmatched bases: 5. CDR1 is SEHNR and CDR2 is FQNEAQ in the germline V gene (reference sequence). The CDR3 is made up of 14 amino acids. The CDR3 spells CASSGLAGVDTQYF. The CDR3 DNA reads as TGTGCCAGCAGCGGGCTAGCGGGGGTGGATACGCAGTATTTT.

V is TRBV5-5 and J is TRBJ1-2; D remains unclear. The CDR3 is made up of 14 amino acids. Trimming left V 4 bases short and J 3 bases short, with 13 bases between. Per the germline V gene, CDR1 is SGHKS and CDR2 is YYEKEE (reference sequence). For the CDR3, the DNA is TGTGCCAGCAGCCCGCGGGTAATCTACTATGGCTACACCTTC. This codes for CASSPRVIYYGYTF.

This sequence joins TRBV15 and TRBJ1-2, with 9 bases fitting TRBD1. Trimming took 0 bases from V and 6 from J; bases not matched to a gene: 8. The CDR3 covers 16 residues. Germline values: CDR1 LNHNV, CDR2 YYDKDF (reference sequence). CDR3 protein: CATSRDLGDRAHGYTF. The CDR3 DNA follows: TGTGCCACCAGCAGAGATCTAGGGGACAGGGCTCATGGCTACACCTTC.

The chain carries TRBV13 and TRBJ1-2; 11 nucleotides line up with TRBD1. The CDR3 contains 16 residues. In germline, CDR1 is PRHDT, CDR2 FYEKMQ (reference sequence). V shed 4 bases and J 1 base; nucleotides not matched to a gene: 5. The CDR3 nucleotides are TGTGCCAGCAGCTCGGACAGGGGGCGCGGTAACTATGGCTACACCTTC. Its translation is CASSSDRGRGNYGYTF. The full variable domain, rest sourced from reference TRBV13 and TRBJ1-2, is AAGVIQSPRHLIKEKRETATLKCYPIPRHDTVYWYQQGPGQDPQFLISFYEKMQSDKGSIPDRFSAQQFSDYHSELNMSSLELGDSALYFCASSSDRGRGNYGYTFGSGTRLTVV.

The J gene is TRBJ2-3, the V gene TRBV6-6; possible D gene TRBD2, 5 bases. Trimming left V 6 bases short and J 6 bases short, with 19 bases between. This CDR3 spans 15 amino acids. CDR1 is MNHNY, CDR2 SVGAGI, per germline (reference sequence). CDR3 in DNA: TGTGCCAGCAGACCCACTAGGACGGAGCGGGATACGCAGTATTTT. Its translation: CASRPTRTERDTQYF.

This chain uses TRBV6-1 with TRBJ2-1, with 9 bases identical to TRBD2. Trimming removed 7 bases from V and 9 bases from J; junction bases left unmatched: 10. There are 14 residues in the CDR3. Germline assignment: CDR1 MNHNS and CDR2 SASEGT. CDR3 sequence reads: CASTHGNSGSEQFF. CDR3 coding DNA: TGTGCCAGCACCCACGGTAATAGCGGGAGTGAGCAGTTCTTC.

The chain is built from TRBV4-2 and TRBJ2-5; 7 bases agree with TRBD2. Germline CDR1 reads LGHNA; CDR2 reads YNFKEQ. CDR3 size: 15 residues. V was clipped by 4 bases and J by 1 base; unmatched bases: 6. CDR3 in DNA: TGTGCCAGCAGCCTTCGGGCTAGCGGCCAAGAGACCCAGTACTTC. Protein: CASSLRASGQETQYF.

The chain employs TRBV7-9 and TRBJ1-2, with D maybe TRBD1 (6 bases). V was clipped by 8 bases and J by 7 bases, with 17 bases between them. CDR3 length equals 13 residues. Germline CDR1 and CDR2: SEHNR and FQNEAQ (reference sequence). CDR3: CASAVGGRSGYTF. CDR3 coding DNA: TGTGCCAGCGCCGTCGGGGGGCGCAGTGGCTACACCTTC.

The V call is TRBV4-1, the J call TRBJ1-1; a possible D gene is TRBD1 (5 bases). V was pared by 0 bases and J by 2 bases, with 10 bases between. The CDR3 has 15 amino acids. Germline assignment: CDR1 MGHRA and CDR2 YSYEKL. CDR3 loop: CASSQEVQANTEAFF. In DNA form, the CDR3 reads TGCGCCAGCAGCCAAGAGGTACAGGCTAACACTGAAGCTTTCTTT.

The V and J genes are TRBV11-1 and TRBJ2-5; 8 positions agree with TRBD1. Looked up from germline, CDR1 is SGHAT and CDR2 is FQDESV (reference sequence). After removal of 1 base from V and 4 bases from J, the junction contained 8 bases not matched to a gene. CDR3 length: 16 residues. As DNA, the CDR3 is TGTGCCAGCAGCTTAGTTGGACAGGGTTTCGGAGAGACCCAGTACTTC. Its protein is CASSLVGQGFGETQYF.

The gene calls are TRBV7-6 and TRBJ2-2; 9 positions agree with TRBD1. Germline loops: CDR1 SGHVS, CDR2 FNYEAQ. V lost 3 bases to trimming and J lost 6 bases; unmatched junction nucleotides: 5. The CDR3 extends over 15 amino acids. CDR3 bases: TGTGCCAGCAGCTTGGGGACAGGGATCCCCGGGGAGCTGTTTTTT. Translation gives CASSLGTGIPGELFF.

J is TRBJ2-2 and V is TRBV4-1; TRBD2 agrees at 13 bases. Trimming cost V 3 bases and J 6 bases; bases outside gene matches: 7. The CDR3 loop spans 17 amino acids. Per the germline V gene, CDR1 is MGHRA and CDR2 is YSYEKL. In DNA, the CDR3 is TGCGCCAGCAGCCAGGATCGGACTAGCGGGAGACCCGGGGAGCTGTTTTTT. It codes for CASSQDRTSGRPGELFF.

The rearrangement links TRBV4-2 to TRBJ1-5; D is perhaps TRBD1 (5 bases). Germline CDR1 LGHNA, CDR2 YNFKEQ. V lost 0 bases to trimming and J lost 5 bases, with 14 bases between them. This CDR3 spans 16 amino acids. The DNA of the CDR3 is TGTGCCAGCAGCCAAGATAGAGGCAGGGTTCATCAGCCCCAGCATTTT. Translated: CASSQDRGRVHQPQHF.

CDR3 loop: CASSYYNEQFF. The CDR3 DNA reads as TGTGCCAGCAGTTACTACAATGAGCAGTTCTTC. The chain uses TRBV2 and TRBJ2-1; D gene ambiguous. The germline V and J ends were trimmed by 5 bases and 3 bases, with 2 bases remaining between them. This CDR3 spans 11 amino acids. Germline assignment: CDR1 SNHLY and CDR2 FYNNEI.

This clone was seen once. The CDR3 spells CASSSSGTSGGPQFF. The CDR3, as DNA: TGTGCCAGCAGCTCCTCCGGGACTAGCGGGGGACCGCAGTTCTTC. The V and J genes are TRBV7-2 and TRBJ2-1; 14 nucleotides align to TRBD2. V was clipped by 4 bases and J by 12 bases; unmatched bases: 8. CDR3 size: 15 residues. Germline V gives CDR1 SGHTA, CDR2 FQGNSA.

The chain has TRBV2 and TRBJ1-1, with 7 bases lining up with TRBD1. J gave up 3 bases and V 5 bases, and 9 bases lay outside the gene matches. The CDR3 extends over 15 amino acids. The germline gives CDR1 SNHLY, CDR2 FYNNEI. The CDR3 sequence is CASSNRGSGDTEAFF. The CDR3 bases are TGTGCCAGCAGTAACAGGGGCTCGGGGGACACTGAAGCTTTCTTT.

The chain links TRBV29-1 to TRBJ1-1, with no clear D. CDR3 length equals 12 residues. V was clipped by 3 bases and J by 8 bases, with 13 bases between them. Per the germline V gene, CDR1 is SQVTM and CDR2 is ANQGSEA. The CDR3 nucleotides are TGCAGCGTTGAGGGCTCCAGGAGGGAAGCTTTCTTT. This codes for CSVEGSRREAFF.